This entry features one TCR beta chain sequence. Germline loops: CDR1 LNHDA, CDR2 SQIVND (reference sequence). The CDR3 runs 15 residues. Trimming removed 3 bases from V and 3 bases from J, with 11 bases in between. These data belong to a study of blood T cell repertoires in COVID-19. Adults between roughly 18 and 89 years of age took part from 20 to 25 US areas. Each recovered donor of Cohort 3 presented with two negative PCRs, clearance, or symptom resolution. Profiling relied on immunoSEQ multiplex PCR, and the TCRdb table lists in-frame clones only, not all of them. The profile shows over 300,000 clones, roughly 85% of them singletons.

This sequence was found in a woman aged 25 to 39 who had recovered from COVID-19. The V and J genes are TRBV19 and TRBJ2-2, with D perhaps matching TRBD1 (5 bases). The source material was PBMCs or T cells enriched from blood (not recorded which). CDR3 region: CASSIRQSYTGELFF. The CDR3 DNA is TGTGCCAGTAGTATCAGACAGTCTTACACCGGGGAGCTGTTTTTT.